This T cell receptor (beta chain) is drawn from a study of tumor-infiltrating lymphocytes in oesophageal squamous cell carcinoma. The V gene lost 0 bases and the J gene lost 12 bases, with 12 bases spanning the gap. The CDR3 runs 12 residues. Germline CDR1 is ENHRY and CDR2 is SYGVKD. TCRdb independently ran MiXCR on the PCR reads; one entry per CDR3 protein. Of tens of thousands of distinct CDR3 sequences listed, 30% to 40% are singletons. This clonotype has only a few counts. A much larger clone differs by one base, so this may be a read error. The chain links TRBV10-3 to TRBJ2-7; D may be TRBD1 (5 bases). This TCR was sampled from a male donor with esophageal squamous cell carcinoma. Input material: esophageal tumor tissue. The CDR3 region has the DNA TGTGCCATCAGTGAGTCACCGGACACGCGGTACTTC. As protein: CAISESPDTRYF.